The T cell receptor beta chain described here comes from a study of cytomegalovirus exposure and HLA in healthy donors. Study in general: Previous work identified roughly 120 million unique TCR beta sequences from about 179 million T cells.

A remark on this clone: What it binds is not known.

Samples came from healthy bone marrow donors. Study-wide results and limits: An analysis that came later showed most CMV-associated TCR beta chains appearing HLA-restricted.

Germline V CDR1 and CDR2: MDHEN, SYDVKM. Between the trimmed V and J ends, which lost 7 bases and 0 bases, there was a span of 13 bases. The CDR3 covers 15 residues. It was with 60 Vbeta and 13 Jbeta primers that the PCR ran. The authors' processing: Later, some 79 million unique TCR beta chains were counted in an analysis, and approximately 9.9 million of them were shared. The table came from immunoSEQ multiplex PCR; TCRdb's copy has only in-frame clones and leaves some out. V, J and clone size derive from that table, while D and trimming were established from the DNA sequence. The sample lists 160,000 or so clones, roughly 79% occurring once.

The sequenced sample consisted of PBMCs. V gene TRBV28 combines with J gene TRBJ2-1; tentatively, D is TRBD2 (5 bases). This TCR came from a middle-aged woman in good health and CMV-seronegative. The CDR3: CASNLERSSYNEQFF. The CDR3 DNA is TGTGCCAGCAACCTCGAGCGGAGCTCCTACAATGAGCAGTTCTTC.